A selection of T cell receptor beta chains follows, all from one sample in a study of blood T cell repertoires in COVID-19. Produced via immunoSEQ multiplex PCR; TCRdb's table is partial and in-frame only. The sample records some 320,000 clones, approximately 89% being singletons. Sample: peripheral blood. The receptors come from a woman aged 45-59 years who had recovered from COVID-19. Both conserved end residues are part of each CDR3. A D gene is named only where the DNA matches it firmly. Where a row states a size, it is once, few, many or the class of an expanded clone; other rows omit it.

CDR3nt | CDR3aa | len | j_gene | abundance | v_gene | d_gene
TGTGCCAGCTCACCACTACAAGTCAATCAGCCCCAGCATTTT | CASSPLQVNQPQHF | 14 | TRBJ1-5 | . | TRBV18 | .
TGCAGCGTTGGCTCAGGGAATCAGCCCCAGCATTTT | CSVGSGNQPQHF | 12 | TRBJ1-5 | . | TRBV29-1 | .
TGTGCCAGCAGTACAATCCCGGGACAGGTGACAGATACGCAGTATTTT | CASSTIPGQVTDTQYF | 16 | TRBJ2-3 | . | TRBV28 | TRBD1
TGTGCCAGCAGCAAAGTGGCAAGAGCTTTCTTT | CASSKVARAFF | 11 | TRBJ1-1 | . | TRBV21-1 | .
TGTGCCAGCAGCCCCCTTCGCTCTCTCGCCGGGGAGACCCAGTACTTC | CASSPLRSLAGETQYF | 16 | TRBJ2-5 | . | TRBV3-1/TRBV3-2 | .
TGTGCCTGGAGTTCGGGTCCCAATCAGCCCCAGCATTTT | CAWSSGPNQPQHF | 13 | TRBJ1-5 | . | TRBV30 | .
TGTGCCAGCAGCTTAAACCCCATAGGTAGCGGGGAGCAGTACTTC | CASSLNPIGSGEQYF | 15 | TRBJ2-7 | . | TRBV7-3 | TRBD2
TGTGCCAGCAGTGAAAAGGGAGACAGGCTAGGGTCACCCCTCCACTTT | CASSEKGDRLGSPLHF | 16 | TRBJ1-6 | . | TRBV6-1 | .
TGTGCCACCAGCCTTGGGAGGAGCTCGTTTAATGAAAAACTGTTTTTT | CATSLGRSSFNEKLFF | 16 | TRBJ1-4 | . | TRBV15 | .
TGTGCCAGCTCACTGCAGGCTTCAAATAACTATGGCTACACCTTC | CASSLQASNNYGYTF | 15 | TRBJ1-2 | . | TRBV18 | .
TGTGCCAGCAGCAAGGACAGGGGCCTTACTTTCCCCTACGAGCAGTACTTC | CASSKDRGLTFPYEQYF | 17 | TRBJ2-7 | once | TRBV7-9 | TRBD1
TGTGCCAGCAGCCCCTCGACTAGCGGGATCAATGAGCAGTTCTTC | CASSPSTSGINEQFF | 15 | TRBJ2-1 | . | TRBV27 | TRBD2
TGCGCCAGCAGCCGGGTTGCAACTAATGAAAAACTGTTTTTT | CASSRVATNEKLFF | 14 | TRBJ1-4 | . | TRBV5-1 | .
TGTGCCACGACAGGAGCTGGGGCCAACGTCCTGACTTTC | CATTGAGANVLTF | 13 | TRBJ2-6 | . | TRBV15 | .
TGTGCCAGCAGCGTAGGAGGACAGGGAGTCTACGAGCAGTACTTC | CASSVGGQGVYEQYF | 15 | TRBJ2-7 | . | TRBV9 | TRBD1
TGTGCCAGCAGTTCCAGGGGGGACTATGGCTACACCTTC | CASSSRGDYGYTF | 13 | TRBJ1-2 | . | TRBV28 | TRBD1
TGTGCCTGGAGTAACGGGATCCTGAACTATGGCTACACCTTC | CAWSNGILNYGYTF | 14 | TRBJ1-2 | . | TRBV30 | .
TGTGCCAGCATGGGTAGCGGGAGTCGGGAGACCCAGTACTTC | CASMGSGSRETQYF | 14 | TRBJ2-5 | . | TRBV25-1 | TRBD2
TGTGCCAGCAGCGAACCGGGGGGGTACAATGAGCAGTTCTTC | CASSEPGGYNEQFF | 14 | TRBJ2-1 | . | TRBV6-2/TRBV6-3 | TRBD2
TGTGCCAGCAGCTTATTGATTCTAGCGGGAGGTCGGACAGATACGCAGTATTTT | CASSLLILAGGRTDTQYF | 18 | TRBJ2-3 | . | TRBV7-2 | TRBD2
TGTGCCAGCAGCTCGTACAGCGGACTCGGGGAGCTGTTTTTT | CASSSYSGLGELFF | 14 | TRBJ2-2 | . | TRBV7-6 | .
TGTGCCATCAGTGGGGACACGAGCAATCAGCCCCAGCATTTT | CAISGDTSNQPQHF | 14 | TRBJ1-5 | . | TRBV10-3 | .
TGTGCCAGCAGCTTAGCCGGTCGCACAGATACGCAGTATTTT | CASSLAGRTDTQYF | 14 | TRBJ2-3 | . | TRBV7-2 | .
TGTGCCAGCAGACTGAACACGGGCCAGTACTTC | CASRLNTGQYF | 11 | TRBJ2-5 | . | TRBV6-5 | .
TGTGCCAGCAGCTGGGGACAGGGCTACGAGCAGTACTTC | CASSWGQGYEQYF | 13 | TRBJ2-7 | few | TRBV5-4 | TRBD1
TGCGCCAGCAGCGCGTCATCCCTCCCCACCTACACCGGGGAGCTGTTTTTT | CASSASSLPTYTGELFF | 17 | TRBJ2-2 | . | TRBV4-3 | .
TGTGCCACCAGTGAAGCCACAGATACGCAGTATTTT | CATSEATDTQYF | 12 | TRBJ2-3 | . | TRBV24-1 | .
TGCAGCTCCCCCGCGGGGTACACGCAGTATTTT | CSSPAGYTQYF | 11 | TRBJ2-3 | . | TRBV20-1 | .
TGCGCCAGCAGCCAAGATCTTACAGGTACCCACTATGGCTACACCTTC | CASSQDLTGTHYGYTF | 16 | TRBJ1-2 | . | TRBV4-3 | .
TGTGCCAGCAGTTTCAGGGCAGAATATAATTCACCCCTCCACTTT | CASSFRAEYNSPLHF | 15 | TRBJ1-6 | . | TRBV27 | .
TGTGCCAGCAGTTTTCGACAGGGTAGGGGCTACACCTTC | CASSFRQGRGYTF | 13 | TRBJ1-2 | few | TRBV12-3/TRBV12-4 | TRBD1
TGTGCCAGCAGCTTAGCCGTCGGAGGCTACGAGCAGTACTTC | CASSLAVGGYEQYF | 14 | TRBJ2-7 | . | TRBV11-2 | .
TGTGCCAGCAGGAGGGTACTACCCTACGAGCAGTACTTC | CASRRVLPYEQYF | 13 | TRBJ2-7 | . | TRBV5-8 | .
TGTGCCAGCAGCTTAGCTACTTTTGGACAGATTCAAGAGACCCAGTACTTC | CASSLATFGQIQETQYF | 17 | TRBJ2-5 | many | TRBV7-9 | .
TGTGCCAGCAGGTTCACAGGGACTAACTATGGCTACACCTTC | CASRFTGTNYGYTF | 14 | TRBJ1-2 | . | TRBV28 | .
TGTGCCAGCAGCTCTAACACAGGCAGAACTAATGAAAAACTGTTTTTT | CASSSNTGRTNEKLFF | 16 | TRBJ1-4 | many | TRBV28 | .
TGTGCCAGCAGCAAAGGGCAGGTCCCCCATGGGACCCAGTACTTC | CASSKGQVPHGTQYF | 15 | TRBJ2-5 | . | TRBV21-1 | .
TGTGCCAGCAGTAGAGACAGGGGTAGTTCACCCCTCCACTTT | CASSRDRGSSPLHF | 14 | TRBJ1-6 | . | TRBV6-6 | TRBD1
TGTGCCAGCCAGGACAGAACCTCTGGAAACACCATATATTTT | CASQDRTSGNTIYF | 14 | TRBJ1-3 | . | TRBV28 | .
TGTGCCAGCAACCCGCGGGGGCAGGGGGCCAATTCACCCCTCCACTTT | CASNPRGQGANSPLHF | 16 | TRBJ1-6 | . | TRBV7-2 | TRBD1
TGCGCCAGCAGCCAAGGGGGGGGAGGAGGCTACACCTTC | CASSQGGGGGYTF | 13 | TRBJ1-2 | . | TRBV4-3 | .
TGTGCCAGCAGCTCCCTAGGGGGGGCCCCAGAGAATGAGCAGTTCTTC | CASSSLGGAPENEQFF | 16 | TRBJ2-1 | . | TRBV5-6 | .
TGTGCCAGCAGTTTACTCCACAGACGGGAGCAGTTCTTC | CASSLLHRREQFF | 13 | TRBJ2-1 | . | TRBV12-3/TRBV12-4 | .
TGTGCCAGCAGCCAAGAGGGGCGGGGGTCCCAAGAGACCCAGTACTTC | CASSQEGRGSQETQYF | 16 | TRBJ2-5 | . | TRBV3-1/TRBV3-2 | TRBD2
TGTGCCAGCAGCCTTTACAATGAGCAGTTCTTC | CASSLYNEQFF | 11 | TRBJ2-1 | . | TRBV2 | .
TGTGCCAGCAAGCGGACAGGACTGAACACTGAAGCTTTCTTT | CASKRTGLNTEAFF | 14 | TRBJ1-1 | . | TRBV2 | TRBD1
TGCGCCAGCAGCCCCGGAGACCAAGAGACCCAGTACTTC | CASSPGDQETQYF | 13 | TRBJ2-5 | . | TRBV5-1 | .
TGTGCCAGCAGCCAAGTACCCGGTTCCAACTATGGCTACACCTTC | CASSQVPGSNYGYTF | 15 | TRBJ1-2 | . | TRBV14 | .
TGTGCCAGTAGCCGGACTAGCGGGAGGGCCGTGGATACGCAGTATTTT | CASSRTSGRAVDTQYF | 16 | TRBJ2-3 | . | TRBV19 | TRBD2
TGCGCCAGCAGAGGACAGCCGTACCAAGAGACCCAGTACTTC | CASRGQPYQETQYF | 14 | TRBJ2-5 | . | TRBV5-1 | .
TGTGCCAGCAGTGGCGACAGGATCTATGGCTACACCTTC | CASSGDRIYGYTF | 13 | TRBJ1-2 | . | TRBV28 | .